These 19 T cell receptor beta chains were sequenced from one sample in a study of OX40 agonist ivuxolimab in advanced cancers. Here immunoSEQ multiplex PCR was the method, and the copy in TCRdb shows in-frame clones only, minus some. The sample lists about 50,000 clones, about 85% occurring once. The sequencing used CD4+ or CD8+ T cells sorted from blood, collected in a trial of the OX40 agonist ivuxolimab. These receptors came from an adult with an advanced solid tumor such as melanoma, head and neck, liver or kidney cancer.

This chain connects TRBV4-1 to TRBJ1-1; weak D call: TRBD1 (5 bases). Germline V gene sequence: CDR1 MGHRA, CDR2 YSYEKL. V lost 4 bases, J lost 1 base, and 13 bases lay in between. The length of the CDR3 is 15 residues. The CDR3 DNA reads as TGCGCCAGCAGCCGGGCGGGGGGTTCGAACACTGAAGCTTTCTTT. It encodes CASSRAGGSNTEAFF.

The genes are TRBV6-5 and TRBJ2-3, with TRBD2 identical over 13 bases. Per the germline V gene, CDR1 is MNHEY and CDR2 is SVGAGI. This CDR3 has 15 residues. Trimming removed 6 bases from V and 6 bases from J; junction bases left unmatched: 6. The CDR3 sequence is CASSPSTSGGDTQYF. In DNA form, the CDR3 reads TGTGCCAGCAGCCCCTCGACTAGCGGGGGGGATACGCAGTATTTT.

As concerns this clone: The sample has other DNA sequences that encode this CDR3 too. The genes are TRBV6-5 and TRBJ2-3, with 11 nucleotides matching TRBD2. V lost 0 bases, J lost 3 bases, and 2 bases stayed unmatched. CDR1 and CDR2 from the germline V gene are MNHEY and SVGAGI. The CDR3 spans 16 residues. CDR3 amino acids: CASSYSLAGGTDTQYF. Here the CDR3 DNA reads TGTGCCAGCAGTTACTCCCTAGCGGGGGGTACAGATACGCAGTATTTT.

CDR3 nucleotide sequence: TGTGCCAGCAGCTTAACGGTAGGGGACTCCTACAATGAGCAGTTCTTC. Translated, it gives CASSLTVGDSYNEQFF. The chain has TRBV7-3 and TRBJ2-1; D possibly corresponds to TRBD1 (5 bases). Germline V lookup: CDR1 SGHTA, CDR2 FQGTGA. The CDR3 consists of 16 residues. Trimming took 0 bases from V and 0 from J, leaving 9 bases between them.

The rearrangement uses TRBV2 and TRBJ1-5; D gene unclear. V was clipped by 8 bases and J by 0 bases, with 26 bases between them. The CDR3 has 19 residues. Germline V gene sequence: CDR1 SNHLY, CDR2 FYNNEI. The CDR3 nucleotides read TGTGCCAGCGCCACAGAAAGCCGCACGAAGATATTTAGCAATCAGCCCCAGCATTTT. It specifies CASATESRTKIFSNQPQHF. The full variable domain, with the rest looked up from reference TRBV2 and TRBJ1-5, is EPEVTQTPSHQVTQMGQEVILRCVPISNHLYFYWYRQILGQKVEFLVSFYNNEISEKSEIFDDQFSVERPDGSNFTLKIRSTKLEDSAMYFCASATESRTKIFSNQPQHFGDGTRLSIL.

The chain uses TRBV7-2 and TRBJ1-2; weak D call: TRBD1 (6 bases). The length of the CDR3 is 16 residues. Trimming removed 4 bases from V and 0 bases from J, with 15 bases in between. CDR1 SGHTA and CDR2 FQGNSA come from the germline V gene. Here the CDR3 DNA reads TGTGCCAGCAGCTCTGTTTCAGGGGAGGCTAACTATGGCTACACCTTC. Its protein product is CASSSVSGEANYGYTF.

The chain uses TRBV6-6 and TRBJ1-2; D ambiguous. Germline V gene lookup returns CDR1 MNHNY and CDR2 SVGAGI (reference sequence). CDR3 length equals 15 residues. The V end was cut by 0 bases, the J end by 4 bases, with 12 bases between. The CDR3 coding sequence is TGTGCCAGCAGTTACTCACAAGGGTCGGGCTATGGCTACACCTTC. Translating gives CASSYSQGSGYGYTF.

This chain joins TRBV6-1 and TRBJ1-5, with 9 positions matching TRBD1. Germline V gives CDR1 MNHNS, CDR2 SASEGT. CDR3 size: 14 residues. J gave up 6 bases and V 5 bases, and 5 bases lay outside the gene matches. The DNA of the CDR3 is TGTGCCAGCAGTTATGACAGGGGGGGTCAGCCCCAGCATTTT. As protein: CASSYDRGGQPQHF.

The CDR3 DNA is TGTGCCAGCAGCCTAGGGGAAGATCAGCCCCAGCATTTT. The encoded protein is CASSLGEDQPQHF. The chain is built from TRBV7-6 and TRBJ1-5; D might be TRBD1 (5 bases). Trimming took off 5 bases at V and 5 bases at J, with 10 bases between the two ends. Germline assignment: CDR1 SGHVS and CDR2 FNYEAQ. The CDR3 is 13 amino acids.

The count of this clone is one. The rearrangement joins TRBV7-9 to TRBJ2-1; TRBD2 matches at 8 bases. CDR1 SEHNR and CDR2 FQNEAQ come from the germline V gene (reference sequence). The CDR3 contains 18 residues. The J segment lost 0 bases and the V segment lost 4 bases, leaving 11 bases of the junction unmatched. CDR3 region: CASSWTAGGLPSYNEQFF. CDR3 DNA sequence: TGTGCCAGCAGCTGGACCGCGGGGGGACTCCCCTCCTACAATGAGCAGTTCTTC.

In the case of this clone: The same CDR3 also results from other DNA sequences found in this sample. The chain has TRBV4-3 and TRBJ2-5; tentative D call: TRBD2 (5 bases). Trimming removed 4 bases from V and 1 base from J, with 7 bases in between. The CDR3 covers 13 residues. CDR1 and CDR2 from the germline V gene are LGHNA and YSLEER. CDR3 residues: CASSPDFQETQYF. CDR3 nucleotide sequence: TGCGCCAGCAGCCCGGACTTCCAAGAGACCCAGTACTTC.

The chain links TRBV6-5 to TRBJ2-1; 8 nucleotides line up with TRBD1. The V gene's germline CDR1 is MNHEY and CDR2 SVGAGI. The CDR3 is 15 amino acids. After removal of 6 bases from V and 1 base from J, the junction contained 5 bases not matched to a gene. In DNA, the CDR3 is TGTGCCAGCAGCCTGGACAGGGCTTCCTACAATGAGCAGTTCTTC. This codes for CASSLDRASYNEQFF.

The gene calls are TRBV30 and TRBJ2-7, with D possibly TRBD1 on 5 matching bases. The CDR3 loop spans 13 amino acids. Germline V gene lookup returns CDR1 GTSNPN and CDR2 SVGIG (reference sequence). V lost 2 bases, J lost 1 base, and 9 bases lay in between. The CDR3 protein is CAWSRTLSYEQYF. In DNA form, the CDR3 reads TGTGCCTGGAGTAGGACATTATCCTACGAGCAGTACTTC. Combining the CDR3 with reference TRBV30 and TRBJ2-7 gives the whole variable domain SQTIHQWPATLVQPVGSPLSLECTVEGTSNPNLYWYRQAAGRGLQLLFYSVGIGQISSEVPQNLSASRPQDRQFILSSKKLLLSDSGFYLCAWSRTLSYEQYFGPGTRLTVT.

This CDR3 is CASSLAGQATEAFF. The DNA of the CDR3 is TGTGCCAGCAGCTTAGCGGGACAGGCCACTGAAGCTTTCTTT. J is TRBJ1-1 and V is TRBV13; 8 bases match TRBD1. CDR1 and CDR2 (germline): PRHDT, FYEKMQ (reference sequence). The ends lost 1 base at V and 4 bases at J; junction bases unmatched: 2. This CDR3 region has 14 residues.

This clone was detected once. The chain employs TRBV9 and TRBJ2-2; possible D gene TRBD2, 5 bases. The CDR3 sequence is 16 residues long. Germline lookup yields CDR1 SGDLS and CDR2 YYNGEE. V was pared by 0 bases and J by 5 bases, with 14 bases between. The CDR3 sequence: CASSVAEGIPTGELFF. The CDR3 nucleotides are TGTGCCAGCAGCGTAGCTGAGGGAATCCCTACCGGGGAGCTGTTTTTT.

This clone was observed once. This chain joins TRBV25-1 and TRBJ1-3; 7 bases fit TRBD1. Per germline, CDR1 MGHDK and CDR2 SYGVNS. V shed 3 bases, J shed 0 bases, and the junction held 8 bases outside the gene matches. The CDR3 has 17 amino acids. The CDR3 bases are TGTGCCAGCAGTGATGTGGGACAGCCGAGCTCTGGAAACACCATATATTTT. Translating it yields CASSDVGQPSSGNTIYF.

The chain couples TRBV5-6 to TRBJ2-1, with TRBD1 matching 8 bases. This CDR3 has 14 amino acids. Germline V gene sequence: CDR1 SGHDT, CDR2 YYEEEE. Trimming cost V 0 bases and J 14 bases; bases outside gene matches: 10. CDR3 nucleotides: TGTGCCAGCAGCTTGGAGGGGACAGGCCGCCTGGAGTTCTTC. It is translated as CASSLEGTGRLEFF.

The chain links TRBV28 to TRBJ2-5; D is unclear. The CDR3 covers 14 residues. Germline CDR1 MDHEN, CDR2 SYDVKM. Trimming stripped 7 bases from V and 5 bases from J, with 17 bases between. DNA of the CDR3: TGTGCCAGCATCACGGGTGGGGATTGGGAGACCCAGTACTTC. It specifies CASITGGDWETQYF.

The chain employs TRBV10-3 and TRBJ1-4; D gene unclear. V was clipped by 4 bases and J by 7 bases, with 1 base between them. Looked up from germline, CDR1 is ENHRY and CDR2 is SYGVKD. The CDR3 loop spans 10 amino acids. CDR3 coding DNA: TGTGCCATCAGTGGTGAAAAACTGTTTTTT. This sequence encodes CAISGEKLFF.